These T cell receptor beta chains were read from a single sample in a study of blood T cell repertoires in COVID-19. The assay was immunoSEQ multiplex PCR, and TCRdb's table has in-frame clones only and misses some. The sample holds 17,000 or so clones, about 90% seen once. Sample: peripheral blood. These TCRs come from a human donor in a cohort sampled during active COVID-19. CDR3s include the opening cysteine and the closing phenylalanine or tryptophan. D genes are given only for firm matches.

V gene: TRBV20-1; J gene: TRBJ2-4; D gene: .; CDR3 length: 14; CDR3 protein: CSASDSGQGDIQYF
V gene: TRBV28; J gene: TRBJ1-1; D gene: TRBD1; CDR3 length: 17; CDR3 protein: CASIPVQGASVGTEAFF
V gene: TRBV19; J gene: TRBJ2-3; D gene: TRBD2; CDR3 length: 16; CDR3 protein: CASSLFLAASTDTQYF
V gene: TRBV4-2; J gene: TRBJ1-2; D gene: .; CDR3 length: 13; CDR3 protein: CASSQDLGAGYTF
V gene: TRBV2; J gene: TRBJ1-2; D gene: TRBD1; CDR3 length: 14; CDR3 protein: CATYGQGGEYGYTF
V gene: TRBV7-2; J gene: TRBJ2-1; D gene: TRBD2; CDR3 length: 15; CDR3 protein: CASSGRGGGRNEQFF
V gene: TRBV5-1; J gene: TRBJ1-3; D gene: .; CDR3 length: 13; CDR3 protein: CASSGRPGDTIYF
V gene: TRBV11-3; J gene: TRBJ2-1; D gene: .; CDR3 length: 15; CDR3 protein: CASSYTEAPGNEQFF
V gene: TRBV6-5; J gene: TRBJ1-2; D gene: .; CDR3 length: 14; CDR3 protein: CASRPVGGNYGYTF
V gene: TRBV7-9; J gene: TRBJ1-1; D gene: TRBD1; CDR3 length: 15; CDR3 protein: CASSAYRGANTEAFF
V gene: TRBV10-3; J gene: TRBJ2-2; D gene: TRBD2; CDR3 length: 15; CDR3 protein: CAISDSSGATGELFF
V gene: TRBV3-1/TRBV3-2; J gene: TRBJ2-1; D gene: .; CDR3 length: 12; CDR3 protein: CASSRKEGEQFF
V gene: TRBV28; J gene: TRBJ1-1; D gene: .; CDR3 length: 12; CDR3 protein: CASSFSNTEAFF
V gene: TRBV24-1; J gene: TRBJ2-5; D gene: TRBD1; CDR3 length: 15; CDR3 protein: CATSATHLTGGAQYF
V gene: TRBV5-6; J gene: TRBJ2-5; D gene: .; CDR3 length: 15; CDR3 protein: CASSSSGSRQETQYF
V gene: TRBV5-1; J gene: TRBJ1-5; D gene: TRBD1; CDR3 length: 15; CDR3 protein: CASSLRTGGDQPQHF
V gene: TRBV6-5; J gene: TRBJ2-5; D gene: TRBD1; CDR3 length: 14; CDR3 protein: CASSTGGHTETQYF
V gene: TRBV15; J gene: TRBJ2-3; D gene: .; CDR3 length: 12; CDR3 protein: CATSSADSTQYF
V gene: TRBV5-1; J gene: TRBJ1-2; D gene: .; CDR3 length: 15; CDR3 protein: CASSNPGGPNYGYTF
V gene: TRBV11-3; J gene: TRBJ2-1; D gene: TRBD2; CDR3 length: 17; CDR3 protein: CASSLYSGGSSYNEQFF
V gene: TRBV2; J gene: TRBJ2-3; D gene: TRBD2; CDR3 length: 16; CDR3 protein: CASSGLSGRNTDTQYF
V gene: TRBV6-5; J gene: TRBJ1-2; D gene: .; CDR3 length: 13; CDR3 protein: CASGGGAVYGYTF
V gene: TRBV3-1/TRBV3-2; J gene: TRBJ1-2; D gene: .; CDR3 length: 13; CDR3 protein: CASSQDPVSGYTF
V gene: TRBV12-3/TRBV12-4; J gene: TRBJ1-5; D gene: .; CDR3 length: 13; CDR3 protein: CASTFQEGQPQHF
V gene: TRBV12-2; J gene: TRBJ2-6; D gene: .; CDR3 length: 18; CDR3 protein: CASRLEVPRDREVGVLTF
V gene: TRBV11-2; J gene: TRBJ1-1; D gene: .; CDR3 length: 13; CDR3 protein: CASSLEPGSEAFF
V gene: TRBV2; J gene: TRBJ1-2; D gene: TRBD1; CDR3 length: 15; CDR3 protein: CASSVEATGVNGYTF
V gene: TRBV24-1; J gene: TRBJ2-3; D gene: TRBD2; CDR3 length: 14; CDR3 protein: CATVAGLSTDTQYF
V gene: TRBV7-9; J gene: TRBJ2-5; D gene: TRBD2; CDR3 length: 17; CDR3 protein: CASSPGTSGRATETQYF
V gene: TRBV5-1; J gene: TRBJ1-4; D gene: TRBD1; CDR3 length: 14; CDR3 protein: CASSQGQRNEKLFF
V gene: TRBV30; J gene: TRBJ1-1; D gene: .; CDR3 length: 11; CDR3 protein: CACRENTEAFF
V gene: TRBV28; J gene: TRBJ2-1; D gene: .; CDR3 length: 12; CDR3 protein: CASSLGLHEQFF
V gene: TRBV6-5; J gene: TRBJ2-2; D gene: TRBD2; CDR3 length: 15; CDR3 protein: CASNRLAGYTGELFF
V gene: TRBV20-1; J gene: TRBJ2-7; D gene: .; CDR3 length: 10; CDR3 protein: CSARANEQYF
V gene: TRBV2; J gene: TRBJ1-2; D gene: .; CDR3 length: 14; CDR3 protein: CASNPERGARGYTF
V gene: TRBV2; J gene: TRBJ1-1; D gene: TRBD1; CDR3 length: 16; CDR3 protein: CASSSSATGSYTEAFF
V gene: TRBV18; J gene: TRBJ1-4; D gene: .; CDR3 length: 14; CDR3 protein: CASSQQGMSEKLFF
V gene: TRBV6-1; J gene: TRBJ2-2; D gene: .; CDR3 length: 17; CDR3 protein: CASSEPSGRDRAGELFF
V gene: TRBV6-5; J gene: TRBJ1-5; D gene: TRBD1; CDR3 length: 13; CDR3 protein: CATRQGLGQPQHF
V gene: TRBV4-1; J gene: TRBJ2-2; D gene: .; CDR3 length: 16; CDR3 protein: CASSQFGGSNTGELFF